These 29 T cell receptor beta chains share one sample of origin, sequenced in a study of T cell responses to AZD1222 COVID-19 vaccine. Libraries were prepared by immunoSEQ multiplex PCR; TCRdb keeps only in-frame clonotypes and omits some of them. The sample contains some 180,000 clones, around nine tenths of which appear only once. Material: peripheral blood, obtained 28 days after the second AZD1222 dose. All receptors derive from an adult who received the AZD1222 COVID-19 vaccine.

This clone has only one observation. This rearrangement joins TRBV6-2 or TRBV6-3 to TRBJ2-7; tentative D call: TRBD1 (5 bases). Germline V gene lookup returns CDR1 MNHEY and CDR2 SVGEGT. Trimming stripped 2 bases from V and 9 bases from J, with 14 bases between. The CDR3 is 13 residues long. CDR3 coding DNA: TGTGCCAGCAGTTACAGGGCAGGGCAGGGGCAGTACTTC. This gives the protein CASSYRAGQGQYF.

The chain is built from TRBV6-5 and TRBJ2-7; D not certain. V was shortened by 6 bases and J by 4 bases, with 13 bases between the two germline ends. CDR3 size: 13 residues. The germline CDR1 and CDR2 sequences are MNHEY and SVGAGI. The CDR3 is CASRRTGRYEQYF. CDR3 in DNA: TGTGCCAGCAGGCGGACCGGACGTTACGAGCAGTACTTC.

This chain links TRBV18 with TRBJ2-3; D tentatively fits TRBD1 or TRBD2 (5 bases each). Per the germline V gene, CDR1 is KGHSH and CDR2 is LQKENI. Trimming removed 2 bases at V and 3 bases at J, with 12 bases between. The CDR3 sequence is 15 residues long. CDR3 in DNA: TGTGCCAGCTCACCAAGGGACGAACCAACAGATACGCAGTATTTT. This gives the protein CASSPRDEPTDTQYF.

The rearrangement uses TRBV9 and TRBJ1-3; a possible D gene is TRBD1 (5 bases). The CDR3 extends over 16 amino acids. Germline CDR1 SGDLS, CDR2 YYNGEE. The V and J ends lost 0 bases and 0 bases respectively, with 10 bases between them. This CDR3 is CASSVGGTYSGNTIYF. As DNA, the CDR3 is TGTGCCAGCAGCGTAGGGGGCACGTACTCTGGAAACACCATATATTTT.

J is TRBJ1-2 and V is TRBV2; D call uncertain. Germline CDR1 and CDR2: SNHLY and FYNNEI. The V end lost 6 bases, the J end lost 4 bases, and 9 bases lay between the germline ends. The CDR3 totals 12 residues. The CDR3: CASRVTSYGYTF. DNA of the CDR3: TGTGCCAGCAGGGTCACAAGCTATGGCTACACCTTC. Full variable domain (missing parts from reference TRBV2 and TRBJ1-2): EPEVTQTPSHQVTQMGQEVILRCVPISNHLYFYWYRQILGQKVEFLVSFYNNEISEKSEIFDDQFSVERPDGSNFTLKIRSTKLEDSAMYFCASRVTSYGYTFGSGTRLTVV.

V usage is TRBV19 and J usage is TRBJ1-5; no firm D call. This CDR3 spans 15 amino acids. The ends were cut back, 6 bases at V and 0 bases at J, with 12 bases in the middle. Germline V lookup: CDR1 LNHDA, CDR2 SQIVND (reference sequence). DNA for the CDR3: TGTGCCAGTAGGACACCTAAGTATAGCAATCAGCCCCAGCATTTT. It is translated as CASRTPKYSNQPQHF.

V usage is TRBV5-6 and J usage is TRBJ2-3; unclear D gene. Germline loops: CDR1 SGHDT, CDR2 YYEEEE. CDR3 length: 15 residues. Deletions cut 2 bases from V and 2 bases from J, with 12 bases between. The CDR3 reads CASSFGSRFTDTQYF. The DNA of the CDR3 is TGTGCCAGCAGCTTTGGATCCCGATTCACAGATACGCAGTATTTT.

The rearrangement links TRBV7-2 to TRBJ2-2; D tentatively fits TRBD1 or TRBD2 (5 bases each). Germline assignment: CDR1 SGHTA and CDR2 FQGNSA. The CDR3 runs 14 residues. Trimming pared 5 bases from V and 1 base from J, leaving 8 bases between. The CDR3: CASSRDLNTGELFF. CDR3 DNA sequence: TGTGCCAGCAGCCGGGACCTGAACACCGGGGAGCTGTTTTTT. Using reference TRBV7-2 and TRBJ2-2 for the parts outside the CDR3, the full variable domain is GAGVSQSPSNKVTEKGKDVELRCDPISGHTALYWYRQSLGQGLEFLIYFQGNSAPDKSGLPSDRFSAERTGGSVSTLTIQRTQQEDSAVYLCASSRDLNTGELFFGEGSRLTVL.

The V call is TRBV7-2, the J call TRBJ1-2; weak D call: TRBD1 (5 bases). V lost 5 bases, J lost 5 bases, and 18 bases lay in between. Germline V gives CDR1 SGHTA, CDR2 FQGNSA. The CDR3 loop spans 15 amino acids. The CDR3 sequence: CASSPLPPGGYGYTF. For the CDR3, the DNA is TGTGCCAGCAGCCCCCTACCTCCCGGGGGGTATGGCTACACCTTC.

This chain joins TRBV4-2 and TRBJ2-7; D might be TRBD2 (6 bases). This CDR3 has 13 amino acids. The V end lost 2 bases, the J end lost 5 bases, and 10 bases lay between the germline ends. The germline CDR1 and CDR2 sequences are LGHNA and YNFKEQ. CDR3 sequence (DNA): TGTGCCAGCAGCCAATGGGGGGACGACGAGCAGTACTTC. Its protein product is CASSQWGDDEQYF.

The J gene is TRBJ2-3, the V gene TRBV5-4; a weak D match, TRBD2 (7 bases). The CDR3 totals 15 residues. CDR1 is SGHNT and CDR2 is YYREEE in the germline V gene (reference sequence). Trimming shortened V by 2 bases and J by 3 bases, and 13 bases separated the two germline ends. The CDR3 is CASSLRGGKTDTQYF. The CDR3 region has the DNA TGTGCCAGCAGCTTAAGGGGGGGCAAAACAGATACGCAGTATTTT.

The genes are TRBV10-3 and TRBJ2-5, with a possible D match to TRBD2 (5 bases). The CDR3 totals 10 residues. V shed 11 bases and J shed 2 bases, with 6 bases lying between them. Germline V CDR1 and CDR2: ENHRY, SYGVKD. The CDR3, as DNA: TGTGCCTCGGGGCAAGAGACCCAGTACTTC. Translation: CASGQETQYF.

The CDR3 reads CASSLEVYSSGEKLFF. The CDR3 DNA follows: TGTGCCAGCAGCTTGGAAGTGTACAGCTCCGGGGAGAAACTGTTTTTT. The chain has TRBV5-4 and TRBJ1-4; no reliable D call. Germline CDR1 is SGHNT and CDR2 is YYREEE (reference sequence). This CDR3 has 16 amino acids. V was trimmed by 0 bases and J by 11 bases, leaving 20 bases between them.

This clone was recorded a few times. The rearrangement links TRBV5-1 to TRBJ1-2; 10 bases agree with TRBD1. The CDR3 is made up of 15 amino acids. Per the germline V gene, CDR1 is SGHRS and CDR2 is YFSETQ. With V trimmed by 2 bases and J by 5 bases, 6 bases remained unmatched. The CDR3 nucleotides are TGCGCCAGCAGCTTAGACAGGGGGCGGGAATATGGCTACACCTTC. It codes for CASSLDRGREYGYTF.

This clone occurred once. The rearrangement links TRBV28 to TRBJ2-7; 11 nucleotides agree with TRBD2. J gave up 2 bases and V 4 bases, and 4 bases lay outside the gene matches. The germline gives CDR1 MDHEN, CDR2 SYDVKM. This CDR3 is 15 amino acids long. The CDR3 nucleotides read TGTGCCAGCAGTTCCTTAGCGGGGGGGACCTACGAGCAGTACTTC. Protein product: CASSSLAGGTYEQYF.

This rearrangement joins TRBV6-2 or TRBV6-3 to TRBJ1-1, with D possibly matching TRBD1 (5 bases). Germline V gene sequence: CDR1 MNHEY, CDR2 SVGEGT. CDR3 size: 16 residues. The V end lost 4 bases, the J end lost 0 bases, and 15 bases lay between the germline ends. The CDR3 bases are TGTGCCAGCAGTTCCCTCCCGGGACGCATGAACACTGAAGCTTTCTTT. As protein: CASSSLPGRMNTEAFF.

The chain uses TRBV7-2 and TRBJ1-3; no clear D gene. The V and J ends lost 6 bases and 1 base respectively, with 10 bases between them. The CDR3 covers 14 residues. Germline V lookup: CDR1 SGHTA, CDR2 FQGNSA. CDR3 DNA: TGTGCCAGCAGTTCGGGTCCTTCTGGAAACACCATATATTTT. Translation: CASSSGPSGNTIYF.

The genes are TRBV5-1 and TRBJ1-5; D unclear. Germline V gives CDR1 SGHRS, CDR2 YFSETQ. The CDR3 contains 15 residues. The V gene lost 0 bases and the J gene lost 4 bases, with 11 bases spanning the gap. The CDR3 coding sequence is TGCGCCAGCAGCTTGGGGACCGAACTTAATCAGCCCCAGCATTTT. Protein sequence: CASSLGTELNQPQHF.

This clone has a handful of counts. The chain links TRBV19 to TRBJ2-7; perhaps TRBD1 as D (5 bases). V lost 10 bases and J lost 7, with 20 bases in between. CDR3 length: 13 residues. Germline-derived CDR1 and CDR2 are LNHDA and SQIVND (reference sequence). CDR3 DNA sequence: TGTGCCACATCGGATATGTACAGGTCGGAGCAGTACTTC. Translated, it gives CATSDMYRSEQYF.

This clone was found a few times. CDR3 residues: CASSKRTGGSYAEAFF. Written as DNA, the CDR3 is TGTGCCAGCAGCAAAAGGACAGGGGGCTCGTATGCTGAAGCTTTCTTT. The chain is built from TRBV5-8 and TRBJ1-1, with 11 bases aligning to TRBD1. The trim removed 4 bases at V and 6 bases at J, leaving 11 bases unmatched. The CDR3 contains 16 residues. Germline lookup yields CDR1 SGHTS and CDR2 YDEGEE.

This chain joins TRBV2 and TRBJ2-1, with 12 positions matching TRBD2. The CDR3 covers 16 residues. V shed 5 bases, J shed 10 bases, and the junction held 12 bases outside the gene matches. Germline V gene lookup returns CDR1 SNHLY and CDR2 FYNNEI. CDR3 nucleotides: TGTGCCAGCAGTCCAACTAGCGGGGGGCCCGTTCACGAGCAGTTCTTC. Translation gives CASSPTSGGPVHEQFF. The whole variable domain, remainder taken from reference TRBV2 and TRBJ2-1, is EPEVTQTPSHQVTQMGQEVILRCVPISNHLYFYWYRQILGQKVEFLVSFYNNEISEKSEIFDDQFSVERPDGSNFTLKIRSTKLEDSAMYFCASSPTSGGPVHEQFFGPGTRLTVL.

This chain joins TRBV4-1 and TRBJ2-7, with 9 bases matching TRBD2. Germline lookup yields CDR1 MGHRA and CDR2 YSYEKL. CDR3 length: 15 residues. The V and J ends lost 1 base and 6 bases, in that order; junction bases with no gene match: 7. CDR3 sequence (DNA): TGCGCCAGCAGCCAAGCGCTAGCGGGGTTCTCCGAGCAGTACTTC. The encoded protein is CASSQALAGFSEQYF.

CDR3 loop: CASSLEPRPQHF. CDR3 bases: TGTGCCAGCAGCTTAGAGCCCCGGCCCCAGCATTTT. The chain combines TRBV7-9 with TRBJ1-5; D ambiguous. Trimming cost V 1 base and J 9 bases, with 7 bases left between them. Germline V gene sequence: CDR1 SEHNR, CDR2 FQNEAQ (reference sequence). This CDR3 region has 12 residues.

The J gene is TRBJ2-2, the V gene TRBV3-1 (or the pseudogene TRBV3-2); 10 bases align to TRBD2. V shed 8 bases, J shed 6 bases, and the junction held 6 bases outside the gene matches. The CDR3 is 14 residues long. Germline loops: CDR1 LGHDT, CDR2 YNNKEL (reference sequence). The CDR3 DNA is TGTGCCAGCCGAGATAGCGGGGGGCCCGGGGAGCTGTTTTTT. Amino acids: CASRDSGGPGELFF.

The gene calls are TRBV14 and TRBJ1-1; weak D call: TRBD1 (6 bases). CDR1 and CDR2 from the germline V gene are SGHDN and FVKESK. The length of the CDR3 is 18 residues. V lost 4 bases and J lost 0, with 21 bases in between. CDR3 sequence: CASSPQVGGARMNTEAFF. For the CDR3, the DNA is TGTGCCAGCAGCCCCCAAGTAGGGGGGGCGAGGATGAACACTGAAGCTTTCTTT.

The V call is TRBV5-6, the J call TRBJ2-7; possibly TRBD2 for D (6 bases). Germline CDR1 reads SGHDT; CDR2 reads YYEEEE. The CDR3 spans 12 residues. Deletions cut 4 bases from V and 3 bases from J, with 8 bases between. The CDR3 DNA sequence: TGTGCCAGCAGCCGGACTATCTACGAGCAGTACTTC. It codes for CASSRTIYEQYF.

V and J are TRBV7-2 and TRBJ1-6; D ambiguous. The CDR3 has 16 amino acids. V was clipped by 1 base and J by 6 bases, with 13 bases between them. Germline V gene lookup returns CDR1 SGHTA and CDR2 FQGNSA. The CDR3 loop reads CASSLDGQSFNSPLHF. For the CDR3, the DNA is TGTGCCAGCAGCTTAGATGGCCAGTCATTTAATTCACCCCTCCACTTT. The entire variable domain, with the rest obtained from reference TRBV7-2 and TRBJ1-6, is as follows: GAGVSQSPSNKVTEKGKDVELRCDPISGHTALYWYRQSLGQGLEFLIYFQGNSAPDKSGLPSDRFSAERTGGSVSTLTIQRTQQEDSAVYLCASSLDGQSFNSPLHFGNGTRLTVT.

The V call is TRBV7-6, the J call TRBJ2-5, with D hard to call. Per the germline V gene, CDR1 is SGHVS and CDR2 is FNYEAQ. There are 13 residues in the CDR3. The ends were cut back, 4 bases at V and 5 bases at J, with 11 bases in the middle. The CDR3 is CASSSYSWETQYF. DNA of the CDR3: TGTGCCAGCAGCTCATATAGTTGGGAGACCCAGTACTTC.

The chain uses TRBV3-1 (or the pseudogene TRBV3-2) and TRBJ2-7, with D tentatively TRBD2 (5 bases). Trimming pared 0 bases from V and 3 bases from J, leaving 9 bases between. The CDR3 has 14 residues. CDR1 and CDR2 (germline): LGHDT, YNNKEL (reference sequence). The CDR3, as DNA: TGTGCCAGCAGCCAAGATGGGAGCTACTACGAGCAGTACTTC. Translated: CASSQDGSYYEQYF.